Shown below are 25 T cell receptor beta chains from a single sample sequenced in a study of control samples from healthy donors and cancer patients. The data were produced by immunoSEQ multiplex PCR, yet TCRdb's version contains in-frame clones alone and is incomplete. Seen here are 150,000 to 200,000 clones, 91% observed once, and the top ten hold around 2%. Input material: blood. These receptors all stem from a woman aged 35 to 49 in good health.

The rearrangement links TRBV5-4 to TRBJ2-2, with TRBD1 as a possible D gene (7 bases). This CDR3 contains 14 residues. The germline gives CDR1 SGHNT, CDR2 YYREEE (reference sequence). V was pared by 2 bases and J by 6 bases, with 11 bases between. CDR3 sequence (DNA): TGTGCCAGCAGCTTTACAGGGGAGGCCGGGGAGCTGTTTTTT. Translating gives CASSFTGEAGELFF. The full variable domain, completed using reference TRBV5-4 and TRBJ2-2, is ETGVTQSPTHLIKTRGQQVTLRCSSQSGHNTVSWYQQALGQGPQFIFQYYREEENGRGNFPPRFSGLQFPNYSSELNVNALELDDSALYLCASSFTGEAGELFFGEGSRLTVL.

The chain recombines TRBV5-1 with TRBJ2-5; TRBD2 is a possible D gene (5 bases). The V gene lost 1 base and the J gene lost 5 bases, with 9 bases spanning the gap. CDR3 length equals 13 residues. Germline loops: CDR1 SGHRS, CDR2 YFSETQ. The CDR3 DNA reads as TGCGCCAGCAGCTTGCCGGGGTCTGAGACCCAGTACTTC. Protein product: CASSLPGSETQYF.

The V call is TRBV6-5, the J call TRBJ1-1; 7 bases align to TRBD1. The V and J ends lost 8 bases and 5 bases, in that order; junction bases with no gene match: 8. Per germline, CDR1 MNHEY and CDR2 SVGAGI. This CDR3 spans 13 amino acids. CDR3 residues: CASRGQLGTEAFF. CDR3 nucleotides: TGTGCCAGCCGGGGACAGCTGGGGACTGAAGCTTTCTTT.

V gene TRBV19 combines with J gene TRBJ2-5; 8 bases are shared with TRBD2. V lost 7 bases and J lost 1; bases outside the gene matches: 5. Germline values: CDR1 LNHDA, CDR2 SQIVND (reference sequence). This CDR3 spans 14 amino acids. The CDR3 DNA sequence: TGTGCCAGTATCGGGGGGACTAGCCAAGAGACCCAGTACTTC. Encoded protein: CASIGGTSQETQYF.

This clone was seen more than once but under ten times. The chain links TRBV19 to TRBJ1-5; 8 nucleotides match TRBD1. V was pared by 4 bases and J by 1 base, with 3 bases of the junction left unmatched. There are 15 residues in the CDR3. From germline, CDR1 is LNHDA and CDR2 SQIVND (reference sequence). The CDR3 loop reads CASSTRGLSNQPQHF. The CDR3 coding sequence is TGTGCCAGTAGTACCAGGGGGCTAAGCAATCAGCCCCAGCATTTT. Full variable domain (rest looked up from reference TRBV19 and TRBJ1-5): DGGITQSPKYLFRKEGQNVTLSCEQNLNHDAMYWYRQDPGQGLRLIYYSQIVNDFQKGDIAEGYSVSREKKESFPLTVTSAQKNPTAFYLCASSTRGLSNQPQHFGDGTRLSIL.

This chain joins TRBV21-1 and TRBJ1-1. TRBV21-1 is reported as a pseudogene. The CDR3 has 18 amino acids. The CDR3 region is CASSEKKTNRKRNTEAFF. CDR3 nucleotide sequence: TGTGCCAGCAGCGAAAAAAAAACTAATCGAAAGAGGAACACTGAAGCTTTCTTT.

V usage is TRBV20-1 and J usage is TRBJ1-2; possibly TRBD1 for D (5 bases). The V end lost 5 bases, the J end lost 3 bases, and 16 bases lay between the germline ends. Germline loops: CDR1 DFQATT, CDR2 SNEGSKA (reference sequence). CDR3 length: 14 residues. CDR3 bases: TGCAGTGCTGGTGGGCCGGGGGTAGACTATGGCTACACCTTC. As protein: CSAGGPGVDYGYTF.

The chain links TRBV18 to TRBJ2-6; 8 positions agree with TRBD2. This CDR3 spans 17 amino acids. Germline V CDR1 and CDR2: KGHSH, LQKENI. V was clipped by 3 bases and J by 0 bases; unmatched bases: 4. CDR3 coding DNA: TGTGCCAGCTCACCTGCCCGGGGGGGCTCTGGGGCCAACGTCCTGACTTTC. This encodes CASSPARGGSGANVLTF. The whole variable domain, remainder taken from reference TRBV18 and TRBJ2-6, is NAGVMQNPRHLVRRRGQEARLRCSPMKGHSHVYWYRQLPEEGLKFMVYLQKENIIDESGMPKERFSAEFPKEGPSILRIQQVVRGDSAAYFCASSPARGGSGANVLTFGAGSRLTVL.

This clone has only a few counts. This rearrangement joins TRBV7-9 to TRBJ2-7, with 7 nucleotides matching TRBD2. With 4 bases clipped from V and 6 bases from J, the junction kept 6 bases outside the gene matches. The germline CDR1 and CDR2 sequences are SEHNR and FQNEAQ (reference sequence). This CDR3 contains 13 residues. The CDR3 reads CASSSGRVGEQYF. The DNA of the CDR3 is TGTGCCAGCAGCTCTGGGAGGGTCGGCGAGCAGTACTTC.

This chain connects TRBV18 to TRBJ1-3; D is ambiguous. The CDR3 length is 14 residues. The germline V and J ends were trimmed by 4 bases and 0 bases, with 7 bases remaining between them. Per the germline V gene, CDR1 is KGHSH and CDR2 is LQKENI. The CDR3 nucleotides are TGTGCCAGCTCACTGCAGTCCTCTGGAAACACCATATATTTT. It encodes CASSLQSSGNTIYF.

J is TRBJ1-1 and V is TRBV28; unclear D gene. The V gene lost 5 bases and the J gene lost 0 bases, with 7 bases spanning the gap. Germline CDR1 MDHEN, CDR2 SYDVKM. This CDR3 is 13 amino acids long. CDR3 loop: CASSQSVNTEAFF. The CDR3, as DNA: TGTGCCAGCAGTCAGTCAGTGAACACTGAAGCTTTCTTT.

J is TRBJ1-3 and V is TRBV19; D not certain. The germline gives CDR1 LNHDA, CDR2 SQIVND (reference sequence). The V gene lost 5 bases and the J gene lost 4 bases, with 12 bases spanning the gap. The CDR3 has 14 residues. The chain's CDR3 is CASSPRGFGNTIYF. The CDR3 DNA sequence: TGTGCCAGTAGTCCGCGTGGGTTCGGAAACACCATATATTTT.

This clone showed up just once. The V gene is TRBV5-1, the J gene TRBJ1-1; no definite D call. Germline V gene data show CDR1 as SGHRS and CDR2 as YFSETQ. The CDR3 runs 12 residues. Trimming pared 5 bases from V and 2 bases from J, leaving 7 bases between. The CDR3 sequence: CASREENTEAFF. The CDR3 DNA reads TGCGCCAGCAGGGAGGAAAACACTGAAGCTTTCTTT.

This clone has only a few counts. Other DNA sequences in this specimen translate into the identical CDR3. This chain connects TRBV6-5 to TRBJ1-2; tentatively, D is TRBD1 (5 bases). Trimming stripped 6 bases from V and 5 bases from J, with 10 bases between. The CDR3 consists of 12 residues. The germline V gene encodes CDR1 MNHEY and CDR2 SVGAGI. The CDR3 nucleotides are TGTGCCAGCAGGCCCTCAGGGTATGGCTACACCTTC. Its protein product is CASRPSGYGYTF.

The chain recombines TRBV4-2 with TRBJ1-6; D remains unclear. This CDR3 region has 15 residues. Germline loops: CDR1 LGHNA, CDR2 YNFKEQ. V was clipped by 0 bases and J by 7 bases, with 10 bases between them. CDR3 protein: CASSQEEGENSPLHF. The CDR3 DNA follows: TGTGCCAGCAGCCAAGAGGAGGGAGAGAATTCACCCCTCCACTTT.

The table lists this clone with a count of one. V gene TRBV4-1 combines with J gene TRBJ2-3; possibly TRBD2 for D (5 bases). This CDR3 is 14 amino acids long. Trimming took 1 base from V and 5 from J, leaving 10 bases between them. The V gene's germline CDR1 is MGHRA and CDR2 YSYEKL. The CDR3: CASSQALAGDTQYF. CDR3 nucleotides: TGCGCCAGCAGCCAAGCTCTGGCGGGAGATACGCAGTATTTT.

This clone was recorded only once. The chain links TRBV10-3 to TRBJ1-1; D not certain. Germline-derived CDR1 and CDR2 are ENHRY and SYGVKD. The germline V and J ends were trimmed by 3 bases and 10 bases, with 15 bases remaining between them. The CDR3 has 13 amino acids. The CDR3 DNA sequence: TGTGCCATCAGTGATGGGAGCCACCCGCGAGCTTTCTTT. This gives the protein CAISDGSHPRAFF.

With regard to this clone: Within the sample, other DNA sequences also encode this same CDR3. The chain links TRBV18 to TRBJ1-2; maybe TRBD1 (5 bases). Germline CDR1 KGHSH, CDR2 LQKENI. CDR3 size: 12 residues. V dropped 3 bases and J dropped 6 bases, with 8 bases sitting between them. The CDR3 sequence: CASSPGGDGYTF. CDR3 sequence (DNA): TGTGCCAGCTCACCGGGAGGGGATGGCTACACCTTC.

This sequence joins TRBV29-1 and TRBJ1-4; the match to TRBD1 covers 8 bases. V lost 3 bases to trimming and J lost 4 bases; unmatched junction nucleotides: 4. The CDR3 contains 14 residues. The V gene's germline CDR1 is SQVTM and CDR2 ANQGSEA. The CDR3 protein is CSVEDRDLNEKLFF. The DNA of the CDR3 is TGCAGCGTTGAGGACAGGGATCTTAATGAAAAACTGTTTTTT.

This clone was recorded only once. CDR3: CASSYSGALEQYF. In nucleotides, the CDR3 is TGTGCCAGCAGTTACTCTGGGGCTTTGGAGCAGTACTTC. The V and J genes are TRBV6-5 and TRBJ2-7; D is possibly TRBD1 (5 bases). The CDR3 runs to 13 residues. Trimming shortened V by 0 bases and J by 7 bases, and 10 bases separated the two germline ends. Looked up from germline, CDR1 is MNHEY and CDR2 is SVGAGI.

This clone was seen many times. The CDR3 bases are TGTGCCAGTAGTACGACAGTGAACACTGAAGCTTTCTTT. Its protein product is CASSTTVNTEAFF. The rearrangement uses TRBV19 and TRBJ1-1, with D possibly matching TRBD1 (5 bases). Deletions cut 4 bases from V and 0 bases from J, with 6 bases between. Germline V gene lookup returns CDR1 LNHDA and CDR2 SQIVND (reference sequence). The CDR3 is 13 amino acids.

The chain is built from TRBV6-6 and TRBJ1-1; the match to TRBD1 covers 9 bases. The CDR3 consists of 14 residues. Germline V CDR1 and CDR2: MNHNY, SVGAGI (reference sequence). The V gene end was trimmed by 2 bases and the J gene end by 5 bases; junction bases not matched to a gene: 3. The CDR3 is CASSYGQGKTEAFF. CDR3 sequence (DNA): TGTGCCAGCAGTTACGGACAGGGGAAGACTGAAGCTTTCTTT.

The chain couples TRBV20-1 to TRBJ1-5, with a possible D match to TRBD1 (5 bases). V was shortened by 3 bases and J by 7 bases, with 16 bases between the two germline ends. The V gene's germline CDR1 is DFQATT and CDR2 SNEGSKA (reference sequence). The CDR3 loop spans 14 amino acids. CDR3 sequence reads: CSASASGHGQPQHF. DNA for the CDR3: TGCAGTGCTAGTGCCTCGGGGCATGGGCAGCCCCAGCATTTT.

V gene TRBV2 combines with J gene TRBJ1-5; D gene uncertain. CDR1 SNHLY and CDR2 FYNNEI come from the germline V gene. V lost 3 bases and J lost 1, with 4 bases in between. This CDR3 has 13 amino acids. The CDR3 DNA sequence: TGTGCCAGCAGTGACTGGAGCAATCAGCCCCAGCATTTT. Its translation is CASSDWSNQPQHF.

The V and J genes are TRBV7-6 and TRBJ2-1, with 13 bases identical to TRBD2. Germline V gene data show CDR1 as SGHVS and CDR2 as FNYEAQ. This CDR3 has 15 amino acids. V lost 5 bases, J lost 9 bases, and 7 bases stayed unmatched. DNA of the CDR3: TGTGCCAGCAGCCCCCGGACTAGCGGGGGTACTGAGCAGTTCTTC. Protein product: CASSPRTSGGTEQFF.